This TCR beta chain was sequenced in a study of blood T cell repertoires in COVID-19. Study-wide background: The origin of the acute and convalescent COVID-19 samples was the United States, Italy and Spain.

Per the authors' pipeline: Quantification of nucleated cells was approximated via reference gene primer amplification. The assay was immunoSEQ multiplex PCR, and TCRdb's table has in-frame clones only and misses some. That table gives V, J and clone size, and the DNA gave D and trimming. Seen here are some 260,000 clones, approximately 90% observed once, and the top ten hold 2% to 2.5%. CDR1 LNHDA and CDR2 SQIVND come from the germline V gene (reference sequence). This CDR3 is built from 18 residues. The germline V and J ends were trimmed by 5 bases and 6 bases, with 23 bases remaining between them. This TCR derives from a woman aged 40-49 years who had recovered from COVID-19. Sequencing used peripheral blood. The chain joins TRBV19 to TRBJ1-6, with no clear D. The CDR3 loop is CASSPTAGSLLANSPLHF. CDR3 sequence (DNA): TGTGCCAGTAGTCCGACGGCGGGGTCCCTGCTGGCTAATTCACCCCTCCACTTT.